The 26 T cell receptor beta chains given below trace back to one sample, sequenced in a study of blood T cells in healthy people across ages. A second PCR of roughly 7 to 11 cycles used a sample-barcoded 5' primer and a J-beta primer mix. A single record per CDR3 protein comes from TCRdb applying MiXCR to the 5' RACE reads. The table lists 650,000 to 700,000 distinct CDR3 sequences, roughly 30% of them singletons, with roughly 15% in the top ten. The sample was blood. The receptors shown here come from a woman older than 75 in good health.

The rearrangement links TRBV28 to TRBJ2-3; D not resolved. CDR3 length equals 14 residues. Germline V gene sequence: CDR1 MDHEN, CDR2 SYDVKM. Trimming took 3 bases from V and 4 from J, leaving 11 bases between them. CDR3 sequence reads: CASSFIGLPDTQYF. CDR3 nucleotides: TGTGCCAGCAGTTTTATCGGGTTACCAGATACGCAGTATTTT.

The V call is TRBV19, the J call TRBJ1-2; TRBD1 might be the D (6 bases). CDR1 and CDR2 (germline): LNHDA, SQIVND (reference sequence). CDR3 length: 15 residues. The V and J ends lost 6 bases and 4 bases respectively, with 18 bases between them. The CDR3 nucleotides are TGTGCCAGTAGCCTTGGGGGGGCAATCAGCTATGGCTACACCTTC. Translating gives CASSLGGAISYGYTF.

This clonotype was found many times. CDR3 region: CSAVTGGETQYF. Here the CDR3 DNA reads TGCAGTGCCGTTACAGGGGGGGAGACCCAGTACTTC. V and J are TRBV20-1 and TRBJ2-5, with 8 bases that match TRBD1. The CDR3 extends over 12 amino acids. CDR1 DFQATT and CDR2 SNEGSKA come from the germline V gene (reference sequence). Trimming removed 6 bases from V and 5 bases from J; junction bases left unmatched: 5.

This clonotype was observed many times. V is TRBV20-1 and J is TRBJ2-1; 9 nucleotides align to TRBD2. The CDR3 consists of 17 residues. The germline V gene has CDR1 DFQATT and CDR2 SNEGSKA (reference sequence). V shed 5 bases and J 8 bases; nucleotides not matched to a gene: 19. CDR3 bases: TGCAGTGCTTCGCCCCCTTATTCGAAGCGGGGGGACGATGAGCAGTTCTTC. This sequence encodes CSASPPYSKRGDDEQFF.

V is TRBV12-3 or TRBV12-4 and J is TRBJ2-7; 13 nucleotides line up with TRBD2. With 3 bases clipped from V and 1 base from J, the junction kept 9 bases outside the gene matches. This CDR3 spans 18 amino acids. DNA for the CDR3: TGTGCCAGCAGTTTTATTACTAGCGGGAGGGATGTTTCCTACGAGCAGTACTTC. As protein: CASSFITSGRDVSYEQYF.

CDR3 DNA: TGCGCCAGCAAAGCCACCTCTAGAGTAACACGCACAGATACGCAGTATTTT. Protein product: CASKATSRVTRTDTQYF. The rearrangement joins TRBV5-1 to TRBJ2-3, with no clear D. The germline V gene has CDR1 SGHRS and CDR2 YFSETQ. The CDR3 extends over 17 amino acids. V lost 6 bases, J lost 1 base, and 21 bases lay in between.

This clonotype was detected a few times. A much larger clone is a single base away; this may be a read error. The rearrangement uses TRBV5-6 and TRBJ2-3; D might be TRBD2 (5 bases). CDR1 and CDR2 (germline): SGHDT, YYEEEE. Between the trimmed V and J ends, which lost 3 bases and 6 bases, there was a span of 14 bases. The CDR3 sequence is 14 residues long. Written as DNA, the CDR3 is TGTGCCAGCAGCTGGGAGCAGCTTATGGATACGCAGTATTTT. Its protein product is CASSWEQLMDTQYF.

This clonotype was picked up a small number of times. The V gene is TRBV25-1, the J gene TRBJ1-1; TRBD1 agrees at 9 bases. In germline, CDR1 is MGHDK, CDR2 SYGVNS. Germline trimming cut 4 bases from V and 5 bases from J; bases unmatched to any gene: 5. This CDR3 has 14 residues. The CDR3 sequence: CASSVGTGFTEAFF. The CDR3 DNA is TGTGCCAGCAGTGTCGGGACAGGGTTTACTGAAGCTTTCTTT.

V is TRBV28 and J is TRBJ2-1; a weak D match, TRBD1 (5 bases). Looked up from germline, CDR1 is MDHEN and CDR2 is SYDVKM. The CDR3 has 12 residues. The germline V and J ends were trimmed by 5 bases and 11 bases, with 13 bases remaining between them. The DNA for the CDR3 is TGTGCCAGCAGTCCTACAGACAGAAAGCAGTTCTTC. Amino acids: CASSPTDRKQFF. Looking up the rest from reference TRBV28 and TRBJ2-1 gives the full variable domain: DVKVTQSSRYLVKRTGEKVFLECVQDMDHENMFWYRQDPGLGLRLIYFSYDVKMKEKGDIPEGYSVSREKKERFSLILESASTNQTSMYLCASSPTDRKQFFGPGTRLTVL.

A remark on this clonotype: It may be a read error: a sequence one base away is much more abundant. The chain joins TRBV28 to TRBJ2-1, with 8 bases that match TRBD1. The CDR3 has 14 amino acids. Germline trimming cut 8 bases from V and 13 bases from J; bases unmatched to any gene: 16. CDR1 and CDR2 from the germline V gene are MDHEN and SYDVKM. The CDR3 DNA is TGTGCCAGCGAAAGGACAGGGCCCACGGAGACCCAGTTCTTC. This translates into CASERTGPTETQFF.

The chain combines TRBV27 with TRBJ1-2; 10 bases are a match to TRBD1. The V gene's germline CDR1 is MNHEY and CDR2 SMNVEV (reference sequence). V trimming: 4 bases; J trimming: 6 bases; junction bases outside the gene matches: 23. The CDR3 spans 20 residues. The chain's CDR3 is CASSSPRKGDRGRLRDGYTF. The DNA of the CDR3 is TGTGCCAGCAGTTCCCCGAGGAAAGGGGACAGGGGACGGCTTAGGGATGGCTACACCTTC.

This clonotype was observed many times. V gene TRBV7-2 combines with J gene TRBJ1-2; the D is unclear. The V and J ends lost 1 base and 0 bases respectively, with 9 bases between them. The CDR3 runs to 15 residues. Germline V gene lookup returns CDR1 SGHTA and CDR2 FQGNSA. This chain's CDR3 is CASSLGAVANYGYTF. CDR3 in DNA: TGTGCCAGCAGCTTAGGGGCCGTAGCTAACTATGGCTACACCTTC.

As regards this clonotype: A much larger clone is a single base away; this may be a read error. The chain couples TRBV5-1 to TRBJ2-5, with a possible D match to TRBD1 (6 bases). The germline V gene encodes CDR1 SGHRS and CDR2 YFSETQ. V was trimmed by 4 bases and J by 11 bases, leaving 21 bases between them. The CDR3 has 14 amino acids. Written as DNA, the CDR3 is TGCGCCAGCAGCGGCAGGGGAAACTACAATGAGCAGTACTTC. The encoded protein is CASSGRGNYNEQYF.

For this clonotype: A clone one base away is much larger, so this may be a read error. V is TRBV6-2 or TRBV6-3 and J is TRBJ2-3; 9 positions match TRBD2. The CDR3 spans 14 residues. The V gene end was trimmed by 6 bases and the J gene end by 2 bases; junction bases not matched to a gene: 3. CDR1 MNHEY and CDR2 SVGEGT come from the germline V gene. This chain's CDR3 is CASRSGGFTDTQYF. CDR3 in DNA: TGTGCCAGCAGGAGCGGGGGGTTCACAGATACGCAGTATTTT.

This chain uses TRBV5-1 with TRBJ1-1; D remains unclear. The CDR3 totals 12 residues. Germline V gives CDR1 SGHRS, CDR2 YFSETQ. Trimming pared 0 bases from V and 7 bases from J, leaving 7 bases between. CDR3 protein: CASSLEGHEAFF. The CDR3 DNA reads TGCGCCAGCAGCTTGGAAGGGCATGAAGCTTTCTTT.

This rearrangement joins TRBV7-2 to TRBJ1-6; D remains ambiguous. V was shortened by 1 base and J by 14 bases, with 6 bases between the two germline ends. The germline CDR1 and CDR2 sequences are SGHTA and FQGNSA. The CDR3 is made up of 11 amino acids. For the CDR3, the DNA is TGTGCCAGCAGCTTAGTAGGAACCCTCCACTTT. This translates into CASSLVGTLHF. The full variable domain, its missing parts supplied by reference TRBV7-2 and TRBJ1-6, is GAGVSQSPSNKVTEKGKDVELRCDPISGHTALYWYRQSLGQGLEFLIYFQGNSAPDKSGLPSDRFSAERTGGSVSTLTIQRTQQEDSAVYLCASSLVGTLHFGNGTRLTVT.

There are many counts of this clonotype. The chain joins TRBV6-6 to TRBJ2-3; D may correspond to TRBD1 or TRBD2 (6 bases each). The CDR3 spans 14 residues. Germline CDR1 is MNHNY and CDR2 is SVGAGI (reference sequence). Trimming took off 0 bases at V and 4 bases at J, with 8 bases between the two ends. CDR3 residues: CASSYSRGPDTQYF. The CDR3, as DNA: TGTGCCAGCAGTTACTCCCGGGGGCCAGATACGCAGTATTTT.

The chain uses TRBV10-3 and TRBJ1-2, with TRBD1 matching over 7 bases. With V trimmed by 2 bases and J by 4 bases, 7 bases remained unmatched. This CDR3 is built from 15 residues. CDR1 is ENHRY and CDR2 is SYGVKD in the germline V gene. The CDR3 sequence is CAISEGLTGIYGYTF. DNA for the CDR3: TGTGCCATCAGTGAGGGCTTGACAGGGATCTATGGCTACACCTTC.

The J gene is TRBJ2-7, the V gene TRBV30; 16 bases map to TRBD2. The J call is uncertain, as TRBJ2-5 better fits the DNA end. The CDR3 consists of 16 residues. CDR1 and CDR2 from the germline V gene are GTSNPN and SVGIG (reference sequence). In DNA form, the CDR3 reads TGTGCCTGGAGCGCCGGGACTAGCGGGGGGGCGGAGACCCAGTACTTC. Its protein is CAWSAGTSGGAETQYF.

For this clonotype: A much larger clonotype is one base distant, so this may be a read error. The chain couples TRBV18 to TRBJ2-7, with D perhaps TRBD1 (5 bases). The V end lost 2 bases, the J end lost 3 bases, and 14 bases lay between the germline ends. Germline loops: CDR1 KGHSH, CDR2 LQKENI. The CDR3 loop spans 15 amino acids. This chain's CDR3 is CASSPSRAGNYEQYF. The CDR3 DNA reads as TGTGCCAGCTCACCATCTAGGGCAGGGAACTACGAGCAGTACTTC.

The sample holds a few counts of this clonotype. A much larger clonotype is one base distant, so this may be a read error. The CDR3, as DNA: TGTGCCAGCAGCGTGAAGTCCACCACCACAGATACGCAGTATTTT. Translating it yields CASSVKSTTTDTQYF. V and J are TRBV9 and TRBJ2-3; D is unclear. CDR3 length: 15 amino acids. From germline, CDR1 is SGDLS and CDR2 YYNGEE. Trimming stripped 2 bases from V and 2 bases from J, with 12 bases between. The whole variable domain, remainder taken from reference TRBV9 and TRBJ2-3, is DSGVTQTPKHLITATGQRVTLRCSPRSGDLSVYWYQQSLDQGLQFLIQYYNGEERAKGNILERFSAQQFPDLHSELNLSSLELGDSALYFCASSVKSTTTDTQYFGPGTRLTVL.

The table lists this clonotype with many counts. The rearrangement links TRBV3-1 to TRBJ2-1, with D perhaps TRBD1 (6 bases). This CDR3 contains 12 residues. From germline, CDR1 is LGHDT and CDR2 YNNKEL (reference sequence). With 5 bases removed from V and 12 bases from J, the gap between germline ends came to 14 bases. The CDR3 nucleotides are TGTGCCAGCAGCGCGACAGGTCCTGGGCAGTTCTTC. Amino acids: CASSATGPGQFF.

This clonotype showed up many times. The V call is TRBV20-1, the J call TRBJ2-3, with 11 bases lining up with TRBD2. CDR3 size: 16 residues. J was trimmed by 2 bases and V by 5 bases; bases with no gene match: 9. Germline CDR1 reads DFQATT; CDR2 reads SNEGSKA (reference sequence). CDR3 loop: CSAGMRLAGTTDTQYF. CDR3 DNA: TGCAGTGCTGGAATGCGACTAGCGGGGACCACAGATACGCAGTATTTT.

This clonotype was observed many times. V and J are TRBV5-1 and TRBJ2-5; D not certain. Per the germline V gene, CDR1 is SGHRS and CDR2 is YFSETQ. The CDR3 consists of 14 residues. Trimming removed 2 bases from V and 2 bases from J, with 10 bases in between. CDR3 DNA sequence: TGCGCCAGCAGCTTCGGACCTGAACAAGAGACCCAGTACTTC. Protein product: CASSFGPEQETQYF.

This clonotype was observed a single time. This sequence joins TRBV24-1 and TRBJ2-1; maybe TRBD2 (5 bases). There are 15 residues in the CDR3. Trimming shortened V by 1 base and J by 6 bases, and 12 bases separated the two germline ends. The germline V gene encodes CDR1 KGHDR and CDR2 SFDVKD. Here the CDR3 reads CATSDFAGDGNEQFF. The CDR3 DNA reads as TGTGCCACCAGTGATTTCGCCGGGGATGGCAATGAGCAGTTCTTC.

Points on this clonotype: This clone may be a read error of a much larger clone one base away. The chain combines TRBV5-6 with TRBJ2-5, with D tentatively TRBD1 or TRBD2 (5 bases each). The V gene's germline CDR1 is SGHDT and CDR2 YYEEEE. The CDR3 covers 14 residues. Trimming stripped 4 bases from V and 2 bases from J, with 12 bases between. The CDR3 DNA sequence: TGTGCCAGCAGCGGGGGACCCTCTCAAGAGACCCAGTACTTC. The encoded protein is CASSGGPSQETQYF.